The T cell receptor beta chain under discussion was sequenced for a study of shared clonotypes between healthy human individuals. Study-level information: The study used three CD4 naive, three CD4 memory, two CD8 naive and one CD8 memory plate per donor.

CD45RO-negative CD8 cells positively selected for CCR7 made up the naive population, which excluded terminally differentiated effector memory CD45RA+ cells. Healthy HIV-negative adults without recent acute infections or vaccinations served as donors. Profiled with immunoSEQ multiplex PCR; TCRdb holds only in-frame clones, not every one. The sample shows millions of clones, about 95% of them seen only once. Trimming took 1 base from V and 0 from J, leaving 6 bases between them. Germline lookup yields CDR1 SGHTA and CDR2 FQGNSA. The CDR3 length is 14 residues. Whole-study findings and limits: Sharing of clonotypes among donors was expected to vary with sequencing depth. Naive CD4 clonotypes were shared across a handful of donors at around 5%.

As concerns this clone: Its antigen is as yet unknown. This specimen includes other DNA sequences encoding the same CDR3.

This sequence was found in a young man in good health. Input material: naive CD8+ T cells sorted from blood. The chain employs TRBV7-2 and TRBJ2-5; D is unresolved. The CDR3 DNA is TGTGCCAGCAGCTTAGTCTCGTACCAAGAGACCCAGTACTTC. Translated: CASSLVSYQETQYF.